A single sample is the source of the 25 T cell receptor beta chains below, sequenced in a study of CXCR3-negative and CXCR3-positive naive CD8 T cells. The libraries of TRB cDNA were prepared using 5' RACE with UMI labels. TCRdb derives one entry per CDR3 protein from the 5' RACE reads, leaving out DNA. The table for this sample gives 55,000 to 65,000 distinct CDR3 sequences. The specimen sequenced was naive CXCR3- CD8+ T cells from blood. The subset denotes: CD45RO-CCR7+CD27+CD95- naive CD8+ T cells lacking CXCR3 (TNR3-). All receptors come from a human donor in good health. Some clones in this sample may be carry-over from other donors' samples.

The chain is built from TRBV19 and TRBJ2-1; TCRdb names TRBD2, which stays unverified in the absence of DNA. Germline V gene data show CDR1 as LNHDA and CDR2 as SQIVND (reference sequence). This CDR3 contains 15 residues. The CDR3 here is CASSISGSSYNEQFF.

CDR3 region: CASSHQAGVSYNEQFF. The V and J genes are TRBV5-6 and TRBJ2-1; TCRdb designates TRBD1, a call that cannot be tested without DNA. This CDR3 has 16 amino acids. Germline-derived CDR1 and CDR2 are SGHDT and YYEEEE.

The V gene is TRBV5-5, the J gene TRBJ2-6; lacking DNA, the TRBD1 call made by TCRdb goes unchecked. There are 20 residues in the CDR3. Germline CDR1 and CDR2: SGHKS and YYEKEE (reference sequence). The CDR3 sequence: CASSKLTGAKTSSGANVLTF.

CDR3 sequence reads: CASSDISGGPDEQFF. The chain carries TRBV6-4 and TRBJ2-1; TCRdb calls TRBD2, which cannot be checked without DNA. The CDR3 covers 15 residues. Germline CDR1 and CDR2: MRHNA and SNTAGT.

The chain's CDR3 is CASSLAPTYEQNF. The V call is TRBV7-9, the J call TRBJ2-7. The CDR3 is 13 amino acids. CDR1 and CDR2 (germline): SEHNR, FQNEAQ (reference sequence).

The chain couples TRBV20-1 to TRBJ2-4. From germline, CDR1 is DFQATT and CDR2 SNEGSKA (reference sequence). This CDR3 has 13 amino acids. The CDR3 region is CSASGLAQNIQYF.

This chain connects TRBV20-1 to TRBJ2-2; TCRdb lists TRBD1, though no DNA is available to test this call. The CDR3 has 17 amino acids. Looked up from germline, CDR1 is DFQATT and CDR2 is SNEGSKA (reference sequence). CDR3: CSARADRGQRNTGELFF.

J is TRBJ2-3 and V is TRBV5-1. The germline CDR1 and CDR2 sequences are SGHRS and YFSETQ. This CDR3 comprises 12 residues. The CDR3 region is CASSQYTNTQYF. Combining the CDR3 with reference TRBV5-1 and TRBJ2-3 gives the whole variable domain KAGVTQTPRYLIKTRGQQVTLSCSPISGHRSVSWYQQTPGQGLQFLFEYFSETQRNKGNFPGRFSGRQFSNSRSEMNVSTLELGDSALYLCASSQYTNTQYFGPGTRLTVL.

The chain uses TRBV7-9 and TRBJ1-1; lacking DNA, the TRBD1 call made by TCRdb goes unchecked. This CDR3 comprises 13 residues. Germline V gives CDR1 SEHNR, CDR2 FQNEAQ (reference sequence). The CDR3 sequence is CASRTGADTEAFF. The full variable domain, completed using reference TRBV7-9 and TRBJ1-1, is DTGVSQNPRHKITKRGQNVTFRCDPISEHNRLYWYRQTLGQGPEFLTYFQNEAQLEKSRLLSDRFSAERPKGSFSTLEIQRTEQGDSAMYLCASRTGADTEAFFGQGTRLTVV.

This rearrangement joins TRBV2 to TRBJ1-2. This CDR3 spans 15 amino acids. The germline V gene has CDR1 SNHLY and CDR2 FYNNEI. CDR3 region: CASSEADLMGYGYTF.

The chain is built from TRBV5-1 and TRBJ1-1; TCRdb selects TRBD1, and the lack of DNA leaves this call unchecked. There are 18 residues in the CDR3. The germline CDR1 and CDR2 sequences are SGHRS and YFSETQ. The CDR3 protein is CASSAEDRGEPMNTEAFF.

The rearrangement uses TRBV20-1 and TRBJ2-2; the D call from TCRdb, TRBD1, cannot be confirmed without DNA. Germline values: CDR1 DFQATT, CDR2 SNEGSKA (reference sequence). CDR3 size: 16 residues. The CDR3 sequence is CSAREAGGFYTGELFF.

CDR3 amino acids: CSGDYTYEQYF. This chain links TRBV29-1 with TRBJ2-7. The CDR3 loop spans 11 amino acids. In germline, CDR1 is SQVTM, CDR2 ANQGSEA.

V is TRBV19 and J is TRBJ2-1; the TRBD1 assignment by TCRdb is unverifiable without DNA. The CDR3 is 14 amino acids. Germline V gives CDR1 LNHDA, CDR2 SQIVND (reference sequence). This CDR3 reads CASTFRGGYNEQFF.

The rearrangement links TRBV27 to TRBJ1-5; the D gene TCRdb calls, TRBD1, cannot be checked with no DNA. The CDR3 has 15 amino acids. Germline V gene lookup returns CDR1 MNHEY and CDR2 SMNVEV (reference sequence). CDR3 protein: CASSPGTGGNQPQHF.

The chain couples TRBV29-1 to TRBJ2-7; the TRBD1 assignment by TCRdb is unverifiable without DNA. Looked up from germline, CDR1 is SQVTM and CDR2 is ANQGSEA. The CDR3 runs 13 residues. The CDR3 protein is CSVVGQGIYEQYF.

This sequence joins TRBV29-1 and TRBJ2-7; TCRdb lists TRBD2, though no DNA is available to test this call. The CDR3 is 15 residues long. Germline V CDR1 and CDR2: SQVTM, ANQGSEA. CDR3 in amino acids: CSVAHLGLAGYEQYF.

This clonotype counts as medium-sized by frequency. This rearrangement joins TRBV27 to TRBJ2-1; TCRdb designates TRBD1, a call that cannot be tested without DNA. Germline values: CDR1 MNHEY, CDR2 SMNVEV (reference sequence). The CDR3 sequence is 15 residues long. This CDR3 is CASRLPGQGYNEQFF.

The rearrangement joins TRBV12-3 or TRBV12-4 to TRBJ1-4. There are 11 residues in the CDR3. CDR3 protein: CASSLGDSVFF.

The rearrangement links TRBV3-1 to TRBJ2-3. CDR1 is LGHDT and CDR2 is YNNKEL in the germline V gene (reference sequence). The CDR3 totals 14 residues. The CDR3 reads CASSQDSRTDTQYF.

The J gene is TRBJ2-2, the V gene TRBV29-1; the TCRdb call, TRBD2, lacks DNA for checking. Germline V gives CDR1 SQVTM, CDR2 ANQGSEA. The CDR3 extends over 19 amino acids. CDR3 sequence reads: CSVTSDLTLKGSNTGELFF.

V usage is TRBV2 and J usage is TRBJ2-1; the D call from TCRdb, TRBD1, cannot be confirmed without DNA. Germline CDR1 reads SNHLY; CDR2 reads FYNNEI. This CDR3 has 16 amino acids. CDR3 region: CASKGAPSVAFNEQFF.

The V call is TRBV7-6, the J call TRBJ2-1; TCRdb gives TRBD2 as the D gene, but with no DNA this cannot be confirmed. In germline, CDR1 is SGHVS, CDR2 FNYEAQ. The CDR3 consists of 17 residues. CDR3 region: CASSLGLAESSYNEQFF.

This clonotype is medium-sized (0.01 to 0.1%) by frequency. This chain joins TRBV30 and TRBJ1-4; the D gene TCRdb calls, TRBD1, cannot be checked with no DNA. The CDR3 covers 15 residues. Germline CDR1 and CDR2: GTSNPN and SVGIG (reference sequence). CDR3: CATQGQGLTNEKLFF.

The CDR3 spells CASSTELGAYEQYF. This chain joins TRBV6-6 and TRBJ2-7; TCRdb names TRBD1, which stays unverified in the absence of DNA. Germline loops: CDR1 MNHNY, CDR2 SVGAGI (reference sequence). The CDR3 is 14 residues long.